A single sample gave rise to the 4 T cell receptor beta chains below, sequenced in a study of CD8 T cells in ankylosing spondylitis. TCRdb passed the 5' RACE reads through MiXCR, listing each CDR3 protein once. The table lists roughly 700,000 distinct CDR3 sequences, about 20% of them singletons. These receptors are not linked to any known antigen. Study outcomes and limitations: Ankylosing spondylitis blood appeared to carry a characteristic TCR beta motif of roughly eight highly homologous variants.

The sequenced sample was blood, either unsorted or a sorted T cell fraction (not recorded which). The origin of the receptors is a male donor with ankylosing spondylitis.

J is TRBJ2-6 and V is TRBV6-5; 7 bases align to TRBD2. Germline-derived CDR1 and CDR2 are MNHEY and SVGAGI. The CDR3 has 18 residues. V dropped 2 bases and J dropped 0; count of bases not matched to a gene: 7. In nucleotides, the CDR3 is TGTGCCAGCAGTTACCTTAGGCTAGCGGCCTCTGGGGCCAACGTCCTGACTTTC. This encodes CASSYLRLAASGANVLTF.

The J gene is TRBJ2-3, the V gene TRBV5-1; 10 bases are a match to TRBD2. Germline values: CDR1 SGHRS, CDR2 YFSETQ. Germline trimming cut 4 bases from V and 0 bases from J; bases unmatched to any gene: 2. The CDR3 totals 15 residues. The CDR3 DNA follows: TGCGCCAGCAGCACTAGCGGGACTAGCACAGATACGCAGTATTTT. The encoded protein is CASSTSGTSTDTQYF.

The chain has TRBV6-2 or TRBV6-3 and TRBJ2-1, with D unresolved. Germline assignment: CDR1 MNHEY and CDR2 SVGEGT. V lost 2 bases, J lost 7 bases, and 12 bases lay in between. The CDR3 loop spans 14 amino acids. The chain's CDR3 is CASSYGLEMNEQFF. In nucleotides, the CDR3 is TGTGCCAGCAGTTACGGGCTAGAAATGAATGAGCAGTTCTTC.

This clonotype was found a few times. The rearrangement uses TRBV28 and TRBJ2-3; 7 bases align to TRBD1. The CDR3 runs to 13 residues. Per the germline V gene, CDR1 is MDHEN and CDR2 is SYDVKM. The junction had 4 bases not matched to a gene; V was cut back by 8 bases and J by 2 bases. The CDR3 sequence: CASRDSATDTQYF. The CDR3 DNA sequence: TGTGCCAGCCGGGACAGCGCCACAGATACGCAGTATTTT.